These 6 T cell receptor beta chains came from one sample sequenced in a study of cytomegalovirus exposure and HLA in healthy donors. Primers: 60 Vbeta forward and 13 Jbeta reverse. Data came from immunoSEQ multiplex PCR; TCRdb stores just in-frame clones and leaves some out. The table includes some 150,000 clones, roughly three fifths detected once. What was sequenced was PBMCs. All receptors derive from a woman aged 40 to 50 in good health and CMV-seronegative.

This chain uses TRBV16 with TRBJ1-2; D is unresolved. V was shortened by 0 bases and J by 8 bases, with 10 bases between the two germline ends. The CDR3 runs to 13 residues. Germline V gene lookup returns CDR1 KGHSY and CDR2 FQNENV. The CDR3, as DNA: TGTGCCAGCAGCCAATCCCCTATGAGGGGCTACACCTTC. This gives the protein CASSQSPMRGYTF.

This chain links TRBV25-1 with TRBJ1-1, with D maybe TRBD1 (5 bases). Germline-derived CDR1 and CDR2 are MGHDK and SYGVNS. This CDR3 is 14 amino acids long. V lost 2 bases and J 4 bases, leaving 11 bases between the germline ends. The chain's CDR3 is CASSETRRGTEAFF. CDR3 bases: TGTGCCAGCAGTGAAACCAGGAGGGGCACTGAAGCTTTCTTT. The full variable domain, rest sourced from reference TRBV25-1 and TRBJ1-1, is EADIYQTPRYLVIGTGKKITLECSQTMGHDKMYWYQQDPGMELHLIHYSYGVNSTEKGDLSSESTVSRIRTEHFPLTLESARPSHTSQYLCASSETRRGTEAFFGQGTRLTVV.

The chain is built from TRBV7-2 and TRBJ2-5; D is unresolved. V was cut by 1 base and J by 6 bases, with 9 bases left in between. This CDR3 is 13 amino acids long. Germline CDR1 SGHTA, CDR2 FQGNSA. The CDR3 is CASSLERRKTQYF. The CDR3 DNA sequence: TGTGCCAGCAGCTTAGAACGGCGGAAGACCCAGTACTTC.

A single count supports this clone. V is TRBV5-6 and J is TRBJ2-7, with D possibly being TRBD1 (5 bases). The CDR3 runs 15 residues. From germline, CDR1 is SGHDT and CDR2 YYEEEE. V lost 1 base to trimming and J lost 0 bases, with 11 bases between them. CDR3: CASSLPTVSSYEQYF. CDR3 DNA: TGTGCCAGCAGCTTGCCGACAGTTAGCTCCTACGAGCAGTACTTC. Full variable domain (rest looked up from reference TRBV5-6 and TRBJ2-7): DAGVTQSPTHLIKTRGQQVTLRCSPKSGHDTVSWYQQALGQGPQFIFQYYEEEERQRGNFPDRFSGHQFPNYSSELNVNALLLGDSALYLCASSLPTVSSYEQYFGPGTRLTVT.

This chain joins TRBV5-6 and TRBJ2-7; the match to TRBD2 covers 7 bases. Germline V gene sequence: CDR1 SGHDT, CDR2 YYEEEE. The CDR3 covers 14 residues. J gave up 2 bases and V 0 bases, and 2 bases lay outside the gene matches. CDR3 residues: CASSLEAGAYEQYF. CDR3 nucleotide sequence: TGTGCCAGCAGCTTGGAGGCGGGGGCCTACGAGCAGTACTTC.

The chain combines TRBV5-4 with TRBJ2-3; D may be TRBD2 (6 bases). Trimming removed 2 bases at V and 4 bases at J, with 8 bases between. The CDR3 is 13 residues long. CDR1 and CDR2 (germline): SGHNT, YYREEE (reference sequence). CDR3 in DNA: TGTGCCAGCAGCTTCGGGGGTTCAGATACGCAGTATTTT. Protein: CASSFGGSDTQYF.